One sample yielded the 9 T cell receptor beta chains listed below, sequenced in a study of blood T cell repertoires in COVID-19 (dated by TCRdb to 2018 to 2021). The library was built by means of the immunoSEQ multiplex PCR assay. This immuneACCESS table, as held by TCRdb, lists in-frame sequences with V and J called but not all clones. Of the missing ones, under half trace to an unresolved V gene in checked studies; the others have no known cause. A total of 200,000 to 300,000 clones appear in this sample, more than 85% of them only once. The biggest ten clones account for roughly 3.7% of the sample. The material sequenced was PBMCs or T cells enriched from blood (not recorded which). These receptor sequences come from a woman aged 25-40 years who had recovered from COVID-19.

The chain uses TRBV28 and TRBJ2-2; weak D call: TRBD2 (6 bases). This CDR3 spans 13 amino acids. The germline gives CDR1 MDHEN, CDR2 SYDVKM. V gave up 2 bases and J gave up 5 bases, with 6 bases separating them. The CDR3 nucleotides are TGTGCCAGCAGTTTAGGAGGGACCGGGGAGCTGTTTTTT. Its translation: CASSLGGTGELFF.

This clone was found once. The CDR3 is CASSLLAGERGTQYF. DNA for the CDR3: TGTGCCAGCAGTTTACTTGCAGGAGAGCGGGGGACCCAGTACTTC. V is TRBV28 and J is TRBJ2-5, with 7 positions matching TRBD2. The CDR3 spans 15 residues. Germline V gene lookup returns CDR1 MDHEN and CDR2 SYDVKM. J was trimmed by 7 bases and V by 2 bases; bases with no gene match: 10. The variable domain in full, completed from reference TRBV28 and TRBJ2-5, reads DVKVTQSSRYLVKRTGEKVFLECVQDMDHENMFWYRQDPGLGLRLIYFSYDVKMKEKGDIPEGYSVSREKKERFSLILESASTNQTSMYLCASSLLAGERGTQYFGPGTRLLVL.

The chain recombines TRBV11-2 with TRBJ1-2, with a weak D call TRBD1 (6 bases). There are 17 residues in the CDR3. The V end was cut by 2 bases, the J end by 8 bases, with 24 bases between. CDR1 SGHAT and CDR2 FQNNGV come from the germline V gene. The CDR3 is CASSLIGRASGEDGYTF. The CDR3 DNA reads TGTGCCAGCAGCTTAATAGGGAGGGCGTCAGGGGAAGACGGCTACACCTTC. The full variable domain, completed using reference TRBV11-2 and TRBJ1-2, is EAGVAQSPRYKIIEKRQSVAFWCNPISGHATLYWYQQILGQGPKLLIQFQNNGVVDDSQLPKDRFSAERLKGVDSTLKIQPAKLEDSAVYLCASSLIGRASGEDGYTFGSGTRLTVV.

This sequence joins TRBV6-5 and TRBJ1-2, with D possibly TRBD1 on 6 matching bases. The CDR3 runs to 15 residues. Germline CDR1 reads MNHEY; CDR2 reads SVGAGI. V shed 7 bases and J shed 2 bases, with 17 bases lying between them. In DNA, the CDR3 is TGTGCCAGCACGAATGAGGGGGGGCTAAACTATGGCTACACCTTC. Translation gives CASTNEGGLNYGYTF.

The chain recombines TRBV28 with TRBJ2-2; D is possibly TRBD1 (6 bases). V lost 5 bases to trimming and J lost 5 bases, with 18 bases between them. The CDR3 consists of 16 residues. Per the germline V gene, CDR1 is MDHEN and CDR2 is SYDVKM. As DNA, the CDR3 is TGTGCCAGCAGTACGAAAACAGGGTCCATTACCGGGGAGCTGTTTTTT. Its translation is CASSTKTGSITGELFF.

The rearrangement uses TRBV7-9 and TRBJ1-1; D may be TRBD1 (6 bases). The CDR3 is made up of 14 amino acids. Germline loops: CDR1 SEHNR, CDR2 FQNEAQ (reference sequence). The germline V and J ends were trimmed by 5 bases and 1 base, with 11 bases remaining between them. In DNA form, the CDR3 reads TGTGCCAGCAGCGCGCAGGGGCGGAACACTGAAGCTTTCTTT. This sequence encodes CASSAQGRNTEAFF. The variable domain in full, completed from reference TRBV7-9 and TRBJ1-1, reads DTGVSQNPRHKITKRGQNVTFRCDPISEHNRLYWYRQTLGQGPEFLTYFQNEAQLEKSRLLSDRFSAERPKGSFSTLEIQRTEQGDSAMYLCASSAQGRNTEAFFGQGTRLTVV.

The chain uses TRBV7-6 and TRBJ1-1; 9 bases are shared with TRBD1. From germline, CDR1 is SGHVS and CDR2 FNYEAQ. The CDR3 runs 17 residues. Germline trimming cut 6 bases from V and 0 bases from J; bases unmatched to any gene: 11. The CDR3, as DNA: TGTGCCAGCAGTTCCAAGACAGGGGGACCCATGAACACTGAAGCTTTCTTT. It codes for CASSSKTGGPMNTEAFF.

The chain has TRBV4-1 and TRBJ2-1; perhaps TRBD1 as D (5 bases). Trimming cost V 0 bases and J 2 bases, with 8 bases left between them. This CDR3 comprises 15 residues. Germline loops: CDR1 MGHRA, CDR2 YSYEKL. The CDR3 protein is CASSQDRVTYNEQFF. CDR3 DNA: TGCGCCAGCAGCCAAGACAGGGTGACCTACAATGAGCAGTTCTTC.

CDR3 amino acids: CAWTRGLAGSGDTQYF. The CDR3 nucleotides are TGTGCCTGGACCCGGGGACTAGCGGGATCAGGGGATACGCAGTATTTT. The chain couples TRBV30 to TRBJ2-3; 13 bases agree with TRBD2. J gave up 6 bases and V 4 bases, and 10 bases lay outside the gene matches. CDR3 size: 16 residues. Germline assignment: CDR1 GTSNPN and CDR2 SVGIG (reference sequence).